The present T cell receptor beta chain was sequenced within a study of blood T cell repertoires in COVID-19. V dropped 7 bases and J dropped 0 bases, with 9 bases sitting between them. The CDR3 runs to 13 residues. Exposed participants came across a COVID-19 case within 2 weeks before study entry. Assay: immunoSEQ multiplex PCR; the TCRdb copy retains only in-frame clones and omits some. The data hold 180,000 or so clones, with nearly 80% observed a single time. The origin of this receptor is a man aged 55 to 70 who had been exposed to COVID-19. This sequence joins TRBV12-3 or TRBV12-4 and TRBJ1-2; no definite D call. Sequencing used PBMCs or T cells enriched from blood (not recorded which). The CDR3 sequence is CASTLYPNYGYTF. CDR3 DNA sequence: TGTGCCAGCACCCTCTACCCTAACTATGGCTACACCTTC.